This TCR beta chain came from a study of CD8+ T cells in alopecia areata. Stated treatment: oral pan-JAK inhibitor, 5-10 mg twice daily. Extracted RNA was reverse transcribed into cDNA, the sequencing template. Data came from immunoSEQ multiplex PCR; TCRdb stores just in-frame clones and leaves some out. The sample includes some 220,000 clones, less than 75% of them seen just once. This receptor was taken from a human donor with alopecia areata. The source material was CD4+ T cells sorted from blood, sampled at week 4, from a patient treated with tofacitinib.

The chain's CDR3 is CASSISWKLRDTSSPLHF. Here the CDR3 DNA reads TGTGCCAGTAGTATATCATGGAAACTTCGGGACACCTCTTCACCCCTCCACTTT. V is TRBV19 and J is TRBJ1-6; maybe TRBD1 (6 bases). Trimming pared 2 bases from V and 9 bases from J, leaving 23 bases between. The CDR3 sequence is 18 residues long. CDR1 and CDR2 (germline): LNHDA, SQIVND (reference sequence). Full variable domain (outside the CDR3, taken from reference TRBV19 and TRBJ1-6): DGGITQSPKYLFRKEGQNVTLSCEQNLNHDAMYWYRQDPGQGLRLIYYSQIVNDFQKGDIAEGYSVSREKKESFPLTVTSAQKNPTAFYLCASSISWKLRDTSSPLHFGNGTRLTVT.